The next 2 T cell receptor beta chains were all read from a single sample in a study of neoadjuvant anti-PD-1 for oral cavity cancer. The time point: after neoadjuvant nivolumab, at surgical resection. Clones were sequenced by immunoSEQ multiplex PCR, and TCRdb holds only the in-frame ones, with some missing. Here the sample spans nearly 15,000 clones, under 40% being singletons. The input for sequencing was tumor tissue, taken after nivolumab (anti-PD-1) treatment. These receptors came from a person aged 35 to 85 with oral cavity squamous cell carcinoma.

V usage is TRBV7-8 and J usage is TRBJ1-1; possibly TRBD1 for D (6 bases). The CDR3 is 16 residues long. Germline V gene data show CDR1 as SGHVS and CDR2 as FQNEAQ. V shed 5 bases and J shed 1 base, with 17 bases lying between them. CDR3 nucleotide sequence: TGTGCCAGCAGCGGTAAACCGGGACAACAGAACACTGAAGCTTTCTTT. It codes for CASSGKPGQQNTEAFF.

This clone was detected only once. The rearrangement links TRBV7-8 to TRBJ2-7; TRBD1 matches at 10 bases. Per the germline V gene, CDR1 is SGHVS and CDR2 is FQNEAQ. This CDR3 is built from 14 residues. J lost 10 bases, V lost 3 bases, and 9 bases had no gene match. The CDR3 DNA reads TGTGCCAGCAGCTTGACGGGACAGGGGACAGACCAGTACTTC. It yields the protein CASSLTGQGTDQYF.